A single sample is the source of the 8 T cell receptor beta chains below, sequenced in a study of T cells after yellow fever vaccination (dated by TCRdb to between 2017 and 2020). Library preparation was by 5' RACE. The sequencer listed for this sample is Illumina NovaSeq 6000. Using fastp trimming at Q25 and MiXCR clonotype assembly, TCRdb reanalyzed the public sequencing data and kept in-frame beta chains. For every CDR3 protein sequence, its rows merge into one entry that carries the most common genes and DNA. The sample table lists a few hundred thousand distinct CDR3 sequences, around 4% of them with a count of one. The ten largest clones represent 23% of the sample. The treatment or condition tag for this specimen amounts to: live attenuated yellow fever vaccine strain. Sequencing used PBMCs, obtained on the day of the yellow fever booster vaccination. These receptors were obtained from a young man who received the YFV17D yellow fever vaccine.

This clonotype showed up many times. This chain's CDR3 is CASSQAATVNTGELFF. CDR3 in DNA: TGTGCCAGCAGCCAAGCGGCGACAGTTAACACCGGGGAGCTGTTTTTT. The chain uses TRBV4-2 and TRBJ2-2; D may be TRBD1 (5 bases). The CDR3 extends over 16 amino acids. V was shortened by 1 base and J by 2 bases, with 11 bases between the two germline ends. The germline gives CDR1 LGHNA, CDR2 YNFKEQ.

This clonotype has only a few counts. CDR3 in DNA: TGTGCCAGCAGCTTACTAGGGCGGGTAGCTTTCTTT. Translated: CASSLLGRVAFF. This rearrangement joins TRBV25-1 to TRBJ1-1, with D unresolved. The CDR3 length is 12 residues. Trimming left V 6 bases short and J 10 bases short, with 15 bases between. Germline CDR1 MGHDK, CDR2 SYGVNS. Filled out from reference TRBV25-1 and TRBJ1-1, the complete variable domain reads EADIYQTPRYLVIGTGKKITLECSQTMGHDKMYWYQQDPGMELHLIHYSYGVNSTEKGDLSSESTVSRIRTEHFPLTLESARPSHTSQYLCASSLLGRVAFFGQGTRLTVV.

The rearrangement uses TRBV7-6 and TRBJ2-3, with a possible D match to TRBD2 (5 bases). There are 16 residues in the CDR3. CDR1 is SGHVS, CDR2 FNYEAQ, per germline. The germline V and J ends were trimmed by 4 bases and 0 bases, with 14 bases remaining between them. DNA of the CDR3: TGTGCCAGCAGCTGGAGTTCTAGCCCTAGCACAGATACGCAGTATTTT. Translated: CASSWSSSPSTDTQYF.

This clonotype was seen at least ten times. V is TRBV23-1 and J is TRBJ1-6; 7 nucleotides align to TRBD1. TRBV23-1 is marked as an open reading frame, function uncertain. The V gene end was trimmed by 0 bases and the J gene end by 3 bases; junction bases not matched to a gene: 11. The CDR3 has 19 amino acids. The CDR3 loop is CASSQSRTGPPRYNSPLHF. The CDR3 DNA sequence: TGCGCCAGCAGTCAATCGCGGACAGGCCCTCCCCGCTATAATTCACCCCTCCACTTT.

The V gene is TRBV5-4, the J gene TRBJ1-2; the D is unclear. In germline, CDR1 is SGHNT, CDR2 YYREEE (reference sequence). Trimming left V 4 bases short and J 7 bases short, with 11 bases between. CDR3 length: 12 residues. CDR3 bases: TGTGCCAGCAGCCTTCAGCGTAGTGGCTACACCTTC. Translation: CASSLQRSGYTF.

CDR3 coding DNA: TGTGCCAGCAGCTTATGGGGGCCAGCTTTCTTT. Its protein product is CASSLWGPAFF. The gene calls are TRBV7-2 and TRBJ1-1; perhaps TRBD1 as D (6 bases). Trimming removed 2 bases at V and 10 bases at J, with 8 bases between. Germline loops: CDR1 SGHTA, CDR2 FQGNSA. This CDR3 is built from 11 residues.

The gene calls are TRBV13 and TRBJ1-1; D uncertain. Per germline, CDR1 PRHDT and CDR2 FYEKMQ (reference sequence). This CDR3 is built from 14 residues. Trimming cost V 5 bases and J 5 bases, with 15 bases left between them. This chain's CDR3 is CASSPLWGDTEAFF. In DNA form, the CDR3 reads TGTGCCAGCAGCCCCCTCTGGGGAGATACTGAAGCTTTCTTT.

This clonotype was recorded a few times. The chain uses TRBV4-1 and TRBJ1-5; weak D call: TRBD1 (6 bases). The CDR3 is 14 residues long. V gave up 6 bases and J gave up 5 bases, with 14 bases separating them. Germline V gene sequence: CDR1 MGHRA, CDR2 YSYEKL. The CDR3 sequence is CASSQGTLDQPQHF. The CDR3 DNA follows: TGCGCCAGCAGTCAGGGGACTTTGGATCAGCCCCAGCATTTT.